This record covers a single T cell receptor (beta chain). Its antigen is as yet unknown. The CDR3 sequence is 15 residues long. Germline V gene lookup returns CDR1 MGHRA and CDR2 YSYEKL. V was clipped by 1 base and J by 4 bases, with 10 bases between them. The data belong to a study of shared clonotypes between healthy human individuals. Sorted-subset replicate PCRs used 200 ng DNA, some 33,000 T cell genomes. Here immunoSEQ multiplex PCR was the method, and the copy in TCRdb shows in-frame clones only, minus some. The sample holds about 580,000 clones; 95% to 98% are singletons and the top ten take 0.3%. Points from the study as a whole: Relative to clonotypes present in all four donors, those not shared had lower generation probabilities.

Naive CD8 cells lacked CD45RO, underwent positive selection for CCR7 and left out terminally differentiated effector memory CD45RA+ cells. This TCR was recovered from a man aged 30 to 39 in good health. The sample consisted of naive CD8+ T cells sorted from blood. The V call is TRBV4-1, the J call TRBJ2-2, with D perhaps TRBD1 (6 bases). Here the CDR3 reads CASSQVPGVTGELFF. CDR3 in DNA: TGCGCCAGCAGCCAAGTTCCAGGGGTCACCGGGGAGCTGTTTTTT.